Sequencing of this T cell receptor beta chain was carried out in a study of CD4 T cells in relation to SARS-CoV-2 and coronaviruses (dated by TCRdb to the early 2020s). As for the study more broadly: In the ViraFEST assay, PBMCs were grown with antigen for around ten days, and TCR beta CDR3s were then sequenced to identify antigen-specific clonal expansions. The negative reference condition was either a culture with an HIV-1 Nef peptide pool or a culture with no peptide. HLA restriction was mapped for shared crossreactive spike epitopes using patient-derived lymphoblastoid cell lines. Memory CD4+ T cell crossreactivity between SARS-CoV-2 and common cold coronavirus spike proteins was assessed at the TCR clonotype level in the study. The Adaptive Biotechnologies TCR-sequencing kit was used for samples from three pre-COVID donors and for the naive versus memory experiments, whereas the other data were Illumina-based. A different, Illumina-based TCR-beta assay was used to sequence expansion assays from other donors in the study. Beyond this particular receptor, the publication reports: No donor contributed both pre-pandemic and post-infection samples, which limited tracing the source of pre-existing responses. Compared with monoreactive clones, crossreactive clones had significantly weaker SARS-CoV-2-driven expansion, a result consistent with antigenic imprinting. The study was constrained by small numbers of patients and of tested TCRs. Roughly 67% of donors had memory CD4+ clonotypes that crossrecognized SARS-CoV-2 and at least one common cold coronavirus spike. Since the crossreactivity analysis centred on spike protein, crossreactivity against other viral proteins was not assessed.

The junction shows trimming of 1 base on V and 6 bases on J, and the gene matches do not reach 4 bases of it. CDR1 SNHLY and CDR2 FYNNEI were looked up in the germline V gene. The CDR3 holds 14 amino acids from the cysteine to the phenylalanine. Here the CDR3 DNA is all that survives: 42 bases in frame from base 1. CD4+ T cells from unexposed donors were collected before the COVID-19 pandemic (2011-2018). The EasySep CD4+ T cell isolation kit was used to isolate CD4+ T cells once the cultures had run for under twelve days. As far as cell numbers permitted, CD4+ T cells from unexposed donors were tested for reactivity against SARS-CoV-2 S and N as well as four spike pools from common cold coronaviruses. Each well held millions of PBMCs cultured in IMDM containing about 5% human AB serum and around 10 IU/ml IL-2. Half of the culture medium was replaced with fresh IL-2-containing medium on days 3 and 7. In general, every peptide culture condition was set up in three replicate wells. The leukapheresis product used for the unexposed donors was purchased from a commercial source. PBMCs were isolated from leukapheresis product or whole blood by Ficoll-Paque PLUS gradient centrifugation. PBMCs were either cryopreserved at -140 degrees C or used fresh in the expansion assay. The QIAamp Micro DNA Kit was used to extract genomic DNA from the CD4+ T cells.

The method behind the library was the immunoSEQ multiplex PCR assay. Concerning the study's data processing: Preprocessing removed nonproductive sequences and CDR3s not starting with C, not ending with F or W, or shorter than 7 amino acids. The MANAFEST web app was used to call antigen-specific clonotypes on the basis of expansion compared with the reference and with other culture wells. To be counted as positive, a clone had to show significant expansion compared with the reference culture, at an FDR below 0.05, in 2 of 3 replicate wells. To be called positive, a clone also had to show significant expansion compared with every other tandem well and an odds ratio greater than 5. Pairwise Levenshtein distance, computed with the stringdist R package after three terminal residues were trimmed from each end, was used as the measure of CDR3 homology. Sourced from immuneACCESS, this table was stored by TCRdb with only in-frame sequences that have V and J called. A share of the clones is absent; for the studies checked, an unresolved V gene accounts for under half, and the remainder has no known explanation. The V and J calls and clone size come from that table; D and trimming were worked out from the DNA. The sample data list 26,000 or so clones, and 75% to 80% of these were observed just once. The top ten clonotypes cover around a sixth of the sample.

A remark on this clone: Its binding antigen is unknown. Base qualities are missing; no much larger clone stands one base away.

The V and J segments used are TRBV2 and TRBJ2-3; TRBD2 fits 7 bases in the junction. This sequence was found in a human donor in good health. The sequencing sample was made of CD4+ T cells from PBMCs, cultured in vitro. In nucleotide form, the sequence is TGTGCCAGCAGTGAAGGCGGGAGCGGGGATACGCAGTATTTT. Translated, this is CASSEGGSGDTQYF.